This TCR beta chain was sequenced during a study of cytomegalovirus exposure and HLA in healthy donors. It was with 60 Vbeta and 13 Jbeta primers that the PCR ran. Assay: immunoSEQ multiplex PCR; the TCRdb copy retains only in-frame clones and omits some. This table has some 94,000 clones, around 77% appearing once. CDR1 and CDR2 (germline): ENHRY, SYGVKD. CDR3 size: 14 residues. V lost 2 bases to trimming and J lost 3 bases, with 8 bases between them. Every donor was a healthy person donating bone marrow. This clone was recorded once. The antigen is unknown. Broader study findings: About 150 TCR beta chains were listed as cytomegalovirus-associated. Rarity held for most TCR sequences, but there were some public TCRs that occurred in many donors.

This receptor was obtained from a man between 35 and 55 years old in good health and CMV-seronegative. Input material: PBMCs. V gene TRBV10-3 combines with J gene TRBJ2-1, with D possibly matching TRBD2 (6 bases). CDR3 in DNA: TGTGCCATCAGTGAGCCTAGCGTCTACAATGAGCAGTTCTTC. Residues: CAISEPSVYNEQFF.